The rows below give T cell receptor beta chains drawn from one sample of a study of CD8+CD57+ T cells in acquired aplastic anemia. Via MiXCR, TCRdb re-called the reads, giving one row per CDR3 protein. The sample consists of approximately 21,000 distinct CDR3 sequences, 40% of them appearing once. The sample taken for sequencing was CD8+CD57+ T cells sorted from PBMCs. The receptors derive from a human donor with aplastic anemia. Both conserved end residues are trimmed from each CDR3. The D gene is left open where the match is weak. Only some rows state a clone size, as once, few, many or a class for expanded clones.

d_gene: .; v_gene: TRBV5-1; abundance: few; j_gene: TRBJ2-7; CDR3aa: ASSLEAVVTYEQY
d_gene: .; v_gene: TRBV12-3/TRBV12-4; abundance: once; j_gene: TRBJ1-6; CDR3aa: ANSVNRISPLH
d_gene: .; v_gene: TRBV12-3/TRBV12-4; abundance: few; j_gene: TRBJ2-7; CDR3aa: ASSDSDPASYEQY
d_gene: .; v_gene: TRBV5-6; abundance: .; j_gene: TRBJ2-7; CDR3aa: ASSLRGLEQY
d_gene: TRBD2; v_gene: TRBV2; abundance: .; j_gene: TRBJ2-5; CDR3aa: ASSGTSGATPGTQY
d_gene: TRBD2; v_gene: TRBV7-3; abundance: few; j_gene: TRBJ2-2; CDR3aa: ASSLVGLGLGAGELF
d_gene: .; v_gene: TRBV20-1; abundance: few; j_gene: TRBJ2-7; CDR3aa: SVVGSVRDYEQY
d_gene: TRBD2; v_gene: TRBV2; abundance: .; j_gene: TRBJ2-1; CDR3aa: ASKGGRRDNEQF
d_gene: .; v_gene: TRBV10-3; abundance: .; j_gene: TRBJ1-1; CDR3aa: AIRELNTEAF
d_gene: .; v_gene: TRBV20-1; abundance: few; j_gene: TRBJ2-2; CDR3aa: SARSTGLVRTGELF
d_gene: .; v_gene: TRBV12-3/TRBV12-4; abundance: few; j_gene: TRBJ2-3; CDR3aa: ASTLQSTSTDTQY
d_gene: .; v_gene: TRBV7-2; abundance: few; j_gene: TRBJ2-2; CDR3aa: ASSLEVGTGELF
d_gene: .; v_gene: TRBV20-1; abundance: .; j_gene: TRBJ2-5; CDR3aa: SAIPPDSRGETQY
d_gene: .; v_gene: TRBV20-1; abundance: .; j_gene: TRBJ1-1; CDR3aa: SARRDTNTEAF
d_gene: TRBD1; v_gene: TRBV30; abundance: .; j_gene: TRBJ1-6; CDR3aa: AWSNRGWYNSPLH
d_gene: TRBD1; v_gene: TRBV24-1; abundance: few; j_gene: TRBJ2-1; CDR3aa: ATSDTGQGLYNEQF
d_gene: .; v_gene: TRBV29-1; abundance: many; j_gene: TRBJ1-1; CDR3aa: SVGVGEGTEAF
d_gene: .; v_gene: TRBV6-5; abundance: many; j_gene: TRBJ2-3; CDR3aa: ASSYPGGTADTQY
d_gene: .; v_gene: TRBV2; abundance: .; j_gene: TRBJ1-1; CDR3aa: AARGGADTEAF
d_gene: .; v_gene: TRBV19; abundance: .; j_gene: TRBJ1-1; CDR3aa: ASSHPRTDNTEAF
d_gene: .; v_gene: TRBV6-2/TRBV6-3; abundance: many; j_gene: TRBJ2-3; CDR3aa: ASKGDRGDTDTQY
d_gene: .; v_gene: TRBV5-6; abundance: .; j_gene: TRBJ2-5; CDR3aa: ASSSELQETQY
d_gene: TRBD1; v_gene: TRBV11-2; abundance: few; j_gene: TRBJ2-3; CDR3aa: ASSFSQGATADTQY
d_gene: .; v_gene: TRBV19; abundance: .; j_gene: TRBJ1-5; CDR3aa: ASSIRTGDNQPQH
d_gene: TRBD2; v_gene: TRBV4-1; abundance: once; j_gene: TRBJ2-7; CDR3aa: ASSQDRTSPSYEQY
d_gene: .; v_gene: TRBV6-4; abundance: .; j_gene: TRBJ2-3; CDR3aa: ASSGGSSTDTQY
d_gene: .; v_gene: TRBV24-1; abundance: few; j_gene: TRBJ2-1; CDR3aa: ATRGRTYNEQF
d_gene: .; v_gene: TRBV20-1; abundance: few; j_gene: TRBJ1-1; CDR3aa: GARVSTEAF
d_gene: .; v_gene: TRBV4-1; abundance: .; j_gene: TRBJ1-2; CDR3aa: ASSQGGGNYGYT
d_gene: .; v_gene: TRBV7-9; abundance: .; j_gene: TRBJ2-2; CDR3aa: ASSGSGSTGELF
d_gene: .; v_gene: TRBV19; abundance: many; j_gene: TRBJ2-7; CDR3aa: ASSIVAWAEQY
d_gene: .; v_gene: TRBV10-3; abundance: .; j_gene: TRBJ1-3; CDR3aa: AISDRGTGNTIY
d_gene: .; v_gene: TRBV25-1; abundance: few; j_gene: TRBJ1-5; CDR3aa: ASSMGSDQPQH
d_gene: TRBD2; v_gene: TRBV7-9; abundance: .; j_gene: TRBJ2-2; CDR3aa: ASRGGGNTGELF
d_gene: TRBD2; v_gene: TRBV6-4; abundance: .; j_gene: TRBJ2-3; CDR3aa: ASRASGGATDTQY
d_gene: .; v_gene: TRBV6-5; abundance: once; j_gene: TRBJ2-1; CDR3aa: ASSYPGVSSYNEQF
d_gene: .; v_gene: TRBV7-9; abundance: few; j_gene: TRBJ2-1; CDR3aa: ASSPPGQPRNNEQF
d_gene: TRBD2; v_gene: TRBV4-3; abundance: .; j_gene: TRBJ2-7; CDR3aa: ASIPRPLAGSYEQY
d_gene: .; v_gene: TRBV10-3; abundance: .; j_gene: TRBJ1-1; CDR3aa: AIRSAISDTEAF
d_gene: .; v_gene: TRBV9; abundance: once; j_gene: TRBJ1-3; CDR3aa: ASSPGLSGNTIY
d_gene: TRBD1; v_gene: TRBV12-3/TRBV12-4; abundance: .; j_gene: TRBJ2-3; CDR3aa: ASWTGTSTDTQY
d_gene: .; v_gene: TRBV24-1; abundance: .; j_gene: TRBJ2-7; CDR3aa: ATSDLSGQRH
d_gene: TRBD2; v_gene: TRBV7-7; abundance: few; j_gene: TRBJ2-2; CDR3aa: ASGSNTGELF
d_gene: TRBD2; v_gene: TRBV11-2; abundance: few; j_gene: TRBJ2-1; CDR3aa: ASMNGRAPNEQF
d_gene: .; v_gene: TRBV10-3; abundance: .; j_gene: TRBJ2-1; CDR3aa: AIGGSSCNEQF